Listed below are T cell receptor beta chains from one sample, sequenced in a study of blood T cell repertoires in COVID-19. TCRdb keeps only in-frame clones here, not all; method: immunoSEQ multiplex PCR. The sample records about 260,000 clones, approximately 85% being singletons. The sequenced sample was peripheral blood. These receptors were collected from a human donor in a cohort sampled during active COVID-19. CDR3s include the opening cysteine and the closing phenylalanine or tryptophan. The D gene is left open where the match is weak. Size values are once, few and many counts, or a class for expanded clones, and some rows have none.

CDR3nt: TGCGCCAGCAGGGAACAGGGACAGGGTAGGGAGACCCAGTACTTC
CDR3aa: CASREQGQGRETQYF
abundance: -
d_gene: TRBD1
j_gene: TRBJ2-5
v_gene: TRBV5-1

CDR3nt: TGTGCCAGCAGTCTAATCTACGAGCAGTACTTC
CDR3aa: CASSLIYEQYF
abundance: -
d_gene: -
j_gene: TRBJ2-7
v_gene: TRBV6-2/TRBV6-3

CDR3nt: TGTGCCAGCAGCCCTCCCCGAGAAACTGAAGCTTTCTTT
CDR3aa: CASSPPRETEAFF
abundance: -
d_gene: -
j_gene: TRBJ1-1
v_gene: TRBV4-2

CDR3nt: TGTGCCAGCAGTTTGGGAGGGACAGATACGCAGTATTTT
CDR3aa: CASSLGGTDTQYF
abundance: -
d_gene: TRBD2
j_gene: TRBJ2-3
v_gene: TRBV27

CDR3nt: TGTGCCAGCAGTAGGACAGGGGGCACCTACGAGCAGTACTTC
CDR3aa: CASSRTGGTYEQYF
abundance: -
d_gene: TRBD1
j_gene: TRBJ2-7
v_gene: TRBV9

CDR3nt: TGTGCCAGTAGTATGGGACAACCCTACGAGCAGTACTTC
CDR3aa: CASSMGQPYEQYF
abundance: -
d_gene: -
j_gene: TRBJ2-7
v_gene: TRBV19

CDR3nt: TGTGCCAATACGGGACAGGGAGGGACCTACGAGCAGTACTTC
CDR3aa: CANTGQGGTYEQYF
abundance: -
d_gene: TRBD1
j_gene: TRBJ2-7
v_gene: TRBV2

CDR3nt: TGTGCCAACGAGACAGGGAATGAGCAGTACTTC
CDR3aa: CANETGNEQYF
abundance: -
d_gene: TRBD1
j_gene: TRBJ2-7
v_gene: TRBV28

CDR3nt: TGTGCCAGCACCATAGACAGGGGGTACACCGGGGAGCTGTTTTTT
CDR3aa: CASTIDRGYTGELFF
abundance: few
d_gene: TRBD1
j_gene: TRBJ2-2
v_gene: TRBV28

CDR3nt: TGCGCCAGCAGCCAAGATATGGCTAGCGGGTTCTACGAGCAGTACTTC
CDR3aa: CASSQDMASGFYEQYF
abundance: -
d_gene: TRBD2
j_gene: TRBJ2-7
v_gene: TRBV4-3

CDR3nt: TGTGCCAGCAGTTTACTAACAGGGACCTCCTTGGGGGAAAAACTGTTTTTT
CDR3aa: CASSLLTGTSLGEKLFF
abundance: -
d_gene: -
j_gene: TRBJ1-4
v_gene: TRBV28

CDR3nt: TGTGCCAGCAGGAGCGGACAGGCCGGTGGAACTGAAGCTTTCTTT
CDR3aa: CASRSGQAGGTEAFF
abundance: -
d_gene: TRBD1
j_gene: TRBJ1-1
v_gene: TRBV5-4

CDR3nt: TGTGCCAGCAGCCAAGATAGCCCGGGACAGTCTCCGACCGCCTATCAGTCCCAGCATTTT
CDR3aa: CASSQDSPGQSPTAYQSQHF
abundance: -
d_gene: TRBD1
j_gene: TRBJ1-5
v_gene: TRBV3-1/TRBV3-2

CDR3nt: TGCGCCAGCAGCCCTACCTGGGGGGGGGCAGACGGCACAGATACGCAGTATTTT
CDR3aa: CASSPTWGGADGTDTQYF
abundance: -
d_gene: -
j_gene: TRBJ2-3
v_gene: TRBV4-3

CDR3nt: TGCGCCAGCAGCTTGCCCCTCGGGACTAGCGGGAGCCTCAGCTCCTACGAGCAGTACTTC
CDR3aa: CASSLPLGTSGSLSSYEQYF
abundance: -
d_gene: TRBD2
j_gene: TRBJ2-7
v_gene: TRBV5-1

CDR3nt: TGTGCCAGCAGCCGCACCCGGACAGGGGCGGTTGGCTACACCTTC
CDR3aa: CASSRTRTGAVGYTF
abundance: -
d_gene: TRBD1
j_gene: TRBJ1-2
v_gene: TRBV6-5

CDR3nt: TGTGCCAGCAGCTGGACCGGGACAGCGCGATCTGGGGCCAACGTCCTGACTTTC
CDR3aa: CASSWTGTARSGANVLTF
abundance: -
d_gene: TRBD1
j_gene: TRBJ2-6
v_gene: TRBV7-3

CDR3nt: TGTGCCAGCAGCTTCTTACGGACAGATGAAGCTTTCTTT
CDR3aa: CASSFLRTDEAFF
abundance: -
d_gene: -
j_gene: TRBJ1-1
v_gene: TRBV5-4

CDR3nt: TGTGCCAGCAGTTCCCGGGACTACGGAGATACGCAGTATTTT
CDR3aa: CASSSRDYGDTQYF
abundance: once
d_gene: TRBD2
j_gene: TRBJ2-3
v_gene: TRBV6-6

CDR3nt: TGTGCCAGCAGCGTAGGGTGGGGTCGGGACTACGAGCAGTACTTC
CDR3aa: CASSVGWGRDYEQYF
abundance: -
d_gene: -
j_gene: TRBJ2-7
v_gene: TRBV9

CDR3nt: TGTGCCAGCAGCCCCCGGGACAGCAATTCACCCCTCCACTTT
CDR3aa: CASSPRDSNSPLHF
abundance: -
d_gene: TRBD1
j_gene: TRBJ1-6
v_gene: TRBV3-1/TRBV3-2